These 14 T cell receptor beta chains were all obtained from the same sample, sequenced in a study of T cells after yellow fever vaccination. MiXCR, run by TCRdb on the 5' RACE reads, gives a single entry per CDR3 protein. The sample includes about 310,000 distinct CDR3 sequences, more than 3% seen only once; the top ten take 23%. The sample in question was PBMCs, obtained on the day of the yellow fever booster vaccination. The receptors come from a man younger than 30 who received the YFV17D yellow fever vaccine.

This clonotype has only a few counts. The chain employs TRBV11-2 and TRBJ1-6; tentative D call: TRBD1 (6 bases). This CDR3 is 15 amino acids long. Germline-derived CDR1 and CDR2 are SGHAT and FQNNGV. V shed 2 bases and J shed 8 bases, with 13 bases lying between them. The CDR3 reads CASSLRRDTDSPLHF. CDR3 bases: TGTGCCAGCAGCTTAAGAAGGGACACCGATTCACCCCTCCACTTT.

This clonotype was found a few times. This chain joins TRBV5-1 and TRBJ2-1; possibly TRBD1 for D (6 bases). The CDR3 loop spans 13 amino acids. The V and J ends lost 6 bases and 7 bases respectively, with 14 bases between them. Germline CDR1 reads SGHRS; CDR2 reads YFSETQ. The CDR3 sequence: CASKAGVTNEQFF. CDR3 bases: TGCGCCAGCAAGGCAGGGGTGACGAATGAGCAGTTCTTC. Based on the CDR3 plus reference TRBV5-1 and TRBJ2-1, the full variable domain is KAGVTQTPRYLIKTRGQQVTLSCSPISGHRSVSWYQQTPGQGLQFLFEYFSETQRNKGNFPGRFSGRQFSNSRSEMNVSTLELGDSALYLCASKAGVTNEQFFGPGTRLTVL.

This sequence joins TRBV6-2 or TRBV6-3 and TRBJ2-7, with TRBD1 matching over 8 bases. Germline V CDR1 and CDR2: MNHEY, SVGEGT. CDR3 size: 13 residues. Trimming removed 4 bases from V and 4 bases from J; junction bases left unmatched: 3. The CDR3 sequence is CASSSDRDYEQYV. The CDR3 coding sequence is TGTGCCAGCAGTTCGGACAGGGATTACGAGCAGTACGTC.

This clonotype was counted many times. A much larger clone lies one base from this, so it may be a read error. The rearrangement uses TRBV7-2 and TRBJ2-5; D uncertain. Germline V lookup: CDR1 SGHTA, CDR2 FQGNSA. This CDR3 has 14 residues. Trimming took 1 base from V and 0 from J, leaving 6 bases between them. In DNA, the CDR3 is TGTGCCAGCAGCTTAGGGGCAAACCAAGAGACCCAGTACTTC. Amino acids: CASSLGANQETQYF.

This clonotype was seen many times. This chain joins TRBV27 and TRBJ2-3; 7 bases agree with TRBD1. Germline trimming cut 5 bases from V and 2 bases from J; bases unmatched to any gene: 7. The CDR3 covers 15 residues. Germline CDR1 and CDR2: MNHEY and SMNVEV (reference sequence). CDR3 nucleotide sequence: TGTGCCAGCAGTCTCCGGGACAGATACACAGATACGCAGTATTTT. It translates to CASSLRDRYTDTQYF.

This clonotype came up many times. V gene TRBV5-1 combines with J gene TRBJ2-1; the D gene is possibly TRBD1 (6 bases). The CDR3 length is 12 residues. The V gene's germline CDR1 is SGHRS and CDR2 YFSETQ. Trimming shortened V by 4 bases and J by 7 bases, and 9 bases separated the two germline ends. Written as DNA, the CDR3 is TGCGCCAGCAGCATTAGGGGGAATGAGCAGTTCTTC. Its translation: CASSIRGNEQFF.

This CDR3 is CASSPPGWGRLGTDTQYF. CDR3 nucleotide sequence: TGTGCCAGCAGCCCCCCTGGGTGGGGACGTCTAGGCACAGATACGCAGTATTTT. This chain uses TRBV7-8 with TRBJ2-3, with D possibly called TRBD1 or TRBD2 (5 bases each). There are 18 residues in the CDR3. The germline V gene encodes CDR1 SGHVS and CDR2 FQNEAQ. The germline V and J ends were trimmed by 5 bases and 1 base, with 22 bases remaining between them.

The sample holds many counts of this clonotype. CDR3 in amino acids: CASSPRVATEAFF. The DNA of the CDR3 is TGTGCCAGCAGCCCCAGGGTTGCCACTGAAGCTTTCTTT. This chain connects TRBV7-6 to TRBJ1-1; maybe TRBD1 (5 bases). This CDR3 region has 13 residues. Germline V gene sequence: CDR1 SGHVS, CDR2 FNYEAQ. Deletions cut 5 bases from V and 4 bases from J, with 11 bases between.

This clonotype was recorded many times. The chain's CDR3 is CASSLMSRGGDEQFF. CDR3 DNA sequence: TGTGCCAGCTCACTCATGTCCAGGGGAGGCGATGAGCAGTTCTTC. V is TRBV18 and J is TRBJ2-1; D is perhaps TRBD1 or TRBD2 (6 bases each). Germline CDR1 is KGHSH and CDR2 is LQKENI. This CDR3 region has 15 residues. Between the trimmed V and J ends, which lost 4 bases and 8 bases, there was a span of 18 bases.

This clonotype occurred a few times. The J gene is TRBJ2-1, the V gene TRBV5-4; 7 bases are a match to TRBD2. The germline V gene has CDR1 SGHNT and CDR2 YYREEE (reference sequence). V was pared by 1 base and J by 1 base, with 5 bases of the junction left unmatched. This CDR3 comprises 16 residues. CDR3 loop: CASSLSGVGSYNEQFF. CDR3 sequence (DNA): TGTGCCAGCAGCTTGAGCGGGGTGGGTTCCTACAATGAGCAGTTCTTC. Full variable domain (rest looked up from reference TRBV5-4 and TRBJ2-1): ETGVTQSPTHLIKTRGQQVTLRCSSQSGHNTVSWYQQALGQGPQFIFQYYREEENGRGNFPPRFSGLQFPNYSSELNVNALELDDSALYLCASSLSGVGSYNEQFFGPGTRLTVL.

There are many counts of this clonotype. The gene calls are TRBV5-1 and TRBJ2-1; 7 bases line up with TRBD1. Germline V CDR1 and CDR2: SGHRS, YFSETQ. The junction had 6 bases not matched to a gene; V was cut back by 4 bases and J by 8 bases. The CDR3 length is 13 residues. CDR3 in DNA: TGCGCCAGCAGCACGACAGGGTCGGATGAGCAGTTCTTC. Its protein is CASSTTGSDEQFF.

This clonotype was detected a few times. The J gene is TRBJ1-3, the V gene TRBV6-5, with D unclear. V was trimmed by 5 bases and J by 4 bases, leaving 12 bases between them. Germline CDR1 and CDR2: MNHEY and SVGAGI. The CDR3 covers 14 residues. The CDR3 reads CASSAEYTGNTIYF. CDR3 in DNA: TGTGCCAGCAGTGCCGAATACACGGGAAACACCATATATTTT.

Ten or more counts support this clonotype. V usage is TRBV27 and J usage is TRBJ2-3; 10 bases line up with TRBD2. After removal of 4 bases from V and 1 base from J, the junction contained 8 bases not matched to a gene. Germline V gene sequence: CDR1 MNHEY, CDR2 SMNVEV (reference sequence). CDR3 size: 17 residues. The chain's CDR3 is CASSSPQRGGRTDTQYF. As DNA, the CDR3 is TGTGCCAGCAGTTCCCCCCAGCGGGGGGGCCGCACAGATACGCAGTATTTT.

This clonotype came up many times. V and J are TRBV7-9 and TRBJ1-4, with D uncertain. The length of the CDR3 is 11 residues. Looked up from germline, CDR1 is SEHNR and CDR2 is FQNEAQ (reference sequence). Trimming left V 5 bases short and J 6 bases short, with 4 bases between. CDR3 protein: CASSTHEKLFF. In nucleotides, the CDR3 is TGTGCCAGCAGCACCCATGAAAAACTGTTTTTT.